Below, 26 T cell receptor beta chains from the same sample are listed, as sequenced in a study of early T cells in non-severe SARS-CoV-2 infection. Using its own MiXCR run on the 5' RACE reads, TCRdb lists one record per CDR3 protein. The sample yields roughly 38,000 distinct CDR3 sequences, almost 6% seen once. Specimen: whole blood. These receptors were collected from an adult who was a healthcare worker with PCR-confirmed SARS-CoV-2 infection or an uninfected control (not recorded which).

This clonotype was seen a handful of times. The chain uses TRBV2 and TRBJ2-6; D is ambiguous. Germline values: CDR1 SNHLY, CDR2 FYNNEI. The CDR3 extends over 13 amino acids. V lost 7 bases to trimming and J lost 1 base, with 5 bases between them. Written as DNA, the CDR3 is TGTGCCAGCAAAGGGTCTGGGGCCAACGTCCTGACTTTC. Amino acids: CASKGSGANVLTF.

This clonotype has a count of ten or more. V usage is TRBV20-1 and J usage is TRBJ2-6; possible D gene TRBD1, 6 bases. The V end was cut by 6 bases, the J end by 2 bases, with 17 bases between. CDR1 and CDR2 (germline): DFQATT, SNEGSKA (reference sequence). The CDR3 spans 16 residues. CDR3 bases: TGCAGTGCCCAAGCAAGAGGGGGAGCTGGGGCCAACGTCCTGACTTTC. Amino acids: CSAQARGGAGANVLTF.

V usage is TRBV9 and J usage is TRBJ2-3; no firm D call. V was trimmed by 1 base and J by 1 base, leaving 13 bases between them. The CDR3 contains 16 residues. Germline loops: CDR1 SGDLS, CDR2 YYNGEE. In DNA, the CDR3 is TGTGCCAGCAGCGTACGGGCAGGCGGAGGCACAGATACGCAGTATTTT. This sequence encodes CASSVRAGGGTDTQYF.

This clonotype was seen at least ten times. The V call is TRBV5-1, the J call TRBJ1-1; D is unclear. Germline V CDR1 and CDR2: SGHRS, YFSETQ. This CDR3 region has 14 residues. Trimming removed 0 bases from V and 5 bases from J, with 11 bases in between. For the CDR3, the DNA is TGCGCCAGCAGCTTGGAGGCAGTTCTTACTGAAGCTTTCTTT. It codes for CASSLEAVLTEAFF.

This clonotype has a count of ten or more. One end of the junction does not line up with germline, which may come from a read error. The rearrangement links TRBV3-1 to TRBJ1-1; a possible D gene is TRBD1 (5 bases). Germline CDR1 and CDR2: LGHDT and YNNKEL (reference sequence). There are 13 residues in the CDR3. The DNA for the CDR3 is TGTGCCAGCACCCAAGCAGGGAGACCTGAAGCTTTCTTT. Encoded protein: CASTQAGRPEAFF.

This clonotype has ten or more counts. The rearrangement links TRBV7-6 to TRBJ2-2; D gene unclear. Germline assignment: CDR1 SGHVS and CDR2 FNYEAQ. V was pared by 1 base and J by 4 bases, with 10 bases between. CDR3 size: 15 residues. The CDR3 nucleotides are TGTGCCAGCAGCTTAGGCCAGGATGCCACCGGGGAGCTGTTTTTT. Its protein product is CASSLGQDATGELFF.

At least ten counts were recorded for this clonotype. The rearrangement joins TRBV12-3 or TRBV12-4 to TRBJ1-6, with D possibly matching TRBD1 (6 bases). V was trimmed by 2 bases and J by 4 bases, leaving 9 bases between them. This CDR3 is built from 15 residues. The chain's CDR3 is CASSLTTGYNSPLHF. CDR3 sequence (DNA): TGTGCCAGCAGTTTAACGACAGGTTATAATTCACCCCTCCACTTT.

This clonotype appeared many times. The gene calls are TRBV2 and TRBJ2-3; TRBD2 matches 12 bases. V shed 8 bases, J shed 4 bases, and the junction held 13 bases outside the gene matches. Germline CDR1 SNHLY, CDR2 FYNNEI. CDR3 size: 17 residues. The CDR3 DNA reads TGTGCCAGCGTTGCTAGCGGGAGGGCCGAGAACGCAGATACGCAGTATTTT. The encoded protein is CASVASGRAENADTQYF.

This clonotype has ten or more counts. The chain combines TRBV6-2 or TRBV6-3 with TRBJ2-2; TRBD2 aligns across 8 bases. The CDR3 runs to 16 residues. Losses at the gene ends were 6 bases for V and 3 bases for J; bases not matched to a gene: 9. Germline-derived CDR1 and CDR2 are MNHEY and SVGEGT. CDR3 sequence (DNA): TGTGCCAGCAGGAATCAACTAGCGGTCTACACCGGGGAGCTGTTTTTT. Protein sequence: CASRNQLAVYTGELFF.

This clonotype occurred many times. This chain uses TRBV12-3 or TRBV12-4 with TRBJ2-3, with D unresolved. This CDR3 is 13 amino acids long. V shed 1 base and J shed 2 bases, with 4 bases lying between them. In DNA form, the CDR3 reads TGTGCCAGCAGTTTAGGCTCCACAGATACGCAGTATTTT. This sequence encodes CASSLGSTDTQYF.

This chain links TRBV19 with TRBJ2-3; D assignment may be TRBD1 or TRBD2 (5 bases each). Germline V gives CDR1 LNHDA, CDR2 SQIVND (reference sequence). Deletions cut 4 bases from V and 1 base from J, with 12 bases between. The CDR3 consists of 15 residues. The CDR3 loop is CASSTTPGRTDTQYF. CDR3 sequence (DNA): TGTGCCAGTAGTACCACCCCGGGACGCACAGATACGCAGTATTTT.

Ten or more counts support this clonotype. V and J are TRBV9 and TRBJ2-2; TRBD1 aligns across 7 bases. V gave up 0 bases and J gave up 7 bases; unmatched junction bases: 6. The germline gives CDR1 SGDLS, CDR2 YYNGEE. The CDR3 loop spans 15 amino acids. DNA of the CDR3: TGTGCCAGCAGCGTAGTAGGGGGCCCTAGCGGGGAGCTGTTTTTT. Protein: CASSVVGGPSGELFF.

This clonotype has ten or more counts. The chain recombines TRBV4-1 with TRBJ2-1; D is unclear. This CDR3 has 15 amino acids. V lost 0 bases and J 1 base, leaving 7 bases between the germline ends. Germline-derived CDR1 and CDR2 are MGHRA and YSYEKL. The CDR3 DNA reads as TGCGCCAGCAGCCAAGAAAGCGCATCCTACAATGAGCAGTTCTTC. Translating gives CASSQESASYNEQFF.

There are many counts of this clonotype. The chain links TRBV7-9 to TRBJ1-5; D might be TRBD1 (5 bases). This CDR3 is built from 13 residues. Trimming cost V 1 base and J 7 bases, with 8 bases left between them. Germline lookup yields CDR1 SEHNR and CDR2 FQNEAQ (reference sequence). The CDR3 reads CASSLGGTQPQHF. The CDR3 region has the DNA TGTGCCAGCAGCTTAGGCGGGACGCAGCCCCAGCATTTT.

This chain links TRBV6-5 with TRBJ2-3, with D unclear. The CDR3 runs to 12 residues. The V gene lost 5 bases and the J gene lost 3 bases, with 6 bases spanning the gap. Germline V gene sequence: CDR1 MNHEY, CDR2 SVGAGI. The CDR3 coding sequence is TGTGCCAGCAGTCAGAAGACAGATACGCAGTATTTT. This translates into CASSQKTDTQYF.

This clonotype was detected once. A much larger clone is a single base away; this may be a read error. CDR3 in amino acids: CAGSDSSASYEQYF. CDR3 nucleotide sequence: TGTGCCGGCAGTGACAGCAGCGCCTCCTACGAGCAGTACTTC. The rearrangement joins TRBV2 to TRBJ2-7, with D perhaps matching TRBD1 (5 bases). Germline V gives CDR1 SNHLY, CDR2 FYNNEI. This CDR3 has 14 residues.

This clonotype was recorded at least ten times. The V and J genes are TRBV29-1 and TRBJ1-1; D ambiguous. Germline-derived CDR1 and CDR2 are SQVTM and ANQGSEA. This CDR3 is built from 14 residues. V lost 5 bases and J 1 base, leaving 14 bases between the germline ends. The CDR3 loop is CSVNLWQPNTEAFF. In DNA, the CDR3 is TGCAGCGTTAATTTGTGGCAACCGAACACTGAAGCTTTCTTT.

This clonotype was observed many times. The V gene is TRBV19, the J gene TRBJ1-2; 9 bases line up with TRBD1. The CDR3 sequence is 15 residues long. Germline CDR1 is LNHDA and CDR2 is SQIVND (reference sequence). V lost 9 bases, J lost 1 base, and 9 bases stayed unmatched. The CDR3 DNA reads as TGTGCCAGCTCTACAGGGGGCGGCTATAACTATGGCTACACCTTC. It specifies CASSTGGGYNYGYTF.

The sample holds many counts of this clonotype. This chain uses TRBV19 with TRBJ2-5; 7 bases fit TRBD1. J was trimmed by 2 bases and V by 6 bases; bases with no gene match: 6. The CDR3 contains 14 residues. Germline CDR1 reads LNHDA; CDR2 reads SQIVND (reference sequence). CDR3 nucleotides: TGTGCCAGTAGCCCGGGACAGAATCAAGAGACCCAGTACTTC. Its translation: CASSPGQNQETQYF. The full variable domain, with the rest looked up from reference TRBV19 and TRBJ2-5, is DGGITQSPKYLFRKEGQNVTLSCEQNLNHDAMYWYRQDPGQGLRLIYYSQIVNDFQKGDIAEGYSVSREKKESFPLTVTSAQKNPTAFYLCASSPGQNQETQYFGPGTRLLVL.

This clonotype was recorded many times. The chain links TRBV6-2 or TRBV6-3 to TRBJ2-1, with D unresolved. This CDR3 is 11 amino acids long. Looked up from germline, CDR1 is MNHEY and CDR2 is SVGEGT. Trimming left V 2 bases short and J 8 bases short, with 4 bases between. The DNA for the CDR3 is TGTGCCAGCAGTTACGCCGATGAGCAGTTCTTC. Encoded protein: CASSYADEQFF.

This clonotype was seen many times. The chain is built from TRBV27 and TRBJ2-4; TRBD1 agrees at 7 bases. CDR1 is MNHEY, CDR2 SMNVEV, per germline (reference sequence). V dropped 6 bases and J dropped 7; count of bases not matched to a gene: 9. The CDR3 is 14 amino acids. In DNA, the CDR3 is TGTGCCAGCAGCCCCGAGGGGGCGGTCAACATTCAGTACTTC. Its protein is CASSPEGAVNIQYF.

This clonotype was seen repeatedly, ten times or more. The V gene is TRBV20-1, the J gene TRBJ1-2; D ambiguous. The CDR3 extends over 13 amino acids. The V gene lost 1 base and the J gene lost 2 bases, with 8 bases spanning the gap. Germline CDR1 reads DFQATT; CDR2 reads SNEGSKA (reference sequence). This chain's CDR3 is CSARGAGNYGYTF. The CDR3 region has the DNA TGCAGTGCTAGAGGAGCCGGGAACTATGGCTACACCTTC.

The sample holds many counts of this clonotype. V usage is TRBV7-2 and J usage is TRBJ2-1, with 10 bases lining up with TRBD2. Per germline, CDR1 SGHTA and CDR2 FQGNSA. The V and J ends lost 5 bases and 2 bases, in that order; junction bases with no gene match: 6. The CDR3 has 16 amino acids. CDR3 nucleotides: TGTGCCAGCAGCAAGGATAGCGGGGGGACCTACAATGAGCAGTTCTTC. This sequence encodes CASSKDSGGTYNEQFF. The variable domain in full, with the rest retrieved from reference TRBV7-2 and TRBJ2-1, is GAGVSQSPSNKVTEKGKDVELRCDPISGHTALYWYRQSLGQGLEFLIYFQGNSAPDKSGLPSDRFSAERTGGSVSTLTIQRTQQEDSAVYLCASSKDSGGTYNEQFFGPGTRLTVL.

This clonotype was seen ten or more times. The V gene is TRBV10-3, the J gene TRBJ2-7; D is tentatively TRBD1 or TRBD2 (5 bases each). Germline V gene sequence: CDR1 ENHRY, CDR2 SYGVKD. Deletions cut 2 bases from V and 3 bases from J, with 8 bases between. The CDR3 is 13 amino acids. The CDR3 spells CAISEGGYYEQYF. Written as DNA, the CDR3 is TGTGCCATCAGTGAGGGGGGTTACTACGAGCAGTACTTC.

V usage is TRBV3-1 and J usage is TRBJ2-7; D remains unclear. The CDR3 runs 12 residues. V was shortened by 2 bases and J by 7 bases, with 9 bases between the two germline ends. The germline V gene has CDR1 LGHDT and CDR2 YNNKEL (reference sequence). CDR3 in amino acids: CASSQPFEEQYF. CDR3 in DNA: TGTGCCAGCAGCCAACCGTTTGAAGAGCAGTACTTC.

This clonotype was counted many times. V and J are TRBV7-2 and TRBJ1-2; 11 bases match TRBD1. Germline CDR1 reads SGHTA; CDR2 reads FQGNSA. CDR3 length equals 15 residues. Losses at the gene ends were 4 bases for V and 7 bases for J; bases not matched to a gene: 8. The CDR3 is CASSSWTGGNGGYTF. CDR3 DNA: TGTGCCAGCAGCTCATGGACAGGGGGCAATGGTGGCTACACCTTC.